A single sample is the source of the 23 T cell receptor beta chains below, sequenced in a study of tumor-infiltrating lymphocytes in primary liver carcinoma. The tissue used was unsorted bulk material of about 19-34 mg. RNA and DNA were co-extracted from it with the AllPrep DNA/RNA mini kit. Priming with a constant-region primer yielded TCR beta cDNA from about 480 ng total RNA. Slightly modified ARM-PCR served as the procedure for the TCR beta libraries. These libraries came from three rounds of nested multiplex PCR. Investigators reported that the first two PCR rounds, at 10 to 11 cycles each, used TRBV1-TRBV30 forward primers with a C-beta reverse primer. TCRdb re-called the multiplex PCR reads with MiXCR, one entry per CDR3 protein. The sample includes about 190,000 distinct CDR3 sequences, around 85% of them seen just once. Sequencing input: tumor tissue from primary liver carcinoma. These receptors originate from a man aged 40-49 years with primary liver carcinoma and hepatitis B virus infection.

This clonotype was recorded a few times. Given a much more abundant clone one base away, this may be a read error. The chain joins TRBV7-9 to TRBJ1-1; 10 bases align to TRBD1. The CDR3 sequence is 14 residues long. The germline V gene has CDR1 SEHNR and CDR2 FQNEAQ (reference sequence). The CDR3 here is CASQIRDRGTEVFF. The CDR3, as DNA: TGTGCCAGCCAGATTCGGGACAGGGGAACTGAAGTTTTCTTT.

In the case of this clonotype: This may be a read error: a much more frequent sequence differs by one nucleotide. This sequence joins TRBV5-1 and TRBJ2-7, with a possible D match to TRBD1 (5 bases). V lost 0 bases and J 5 bases, leaving 18 bases between the germline ends. The germline CDR1 and CDR2 sequences are SGHRS and YFSETQ. This CDR3 contains 16 residues. The CDR3 here is CASSLVSRNQGDEQYF. CDR3 sequence (DNA): TGCGCCAGCAGCTTGGTGTCACGGAATCAGGGCGACGAGCAGTACTTC.

Remarks on this clonotype: Just one base apart from a much larger clone, this may be a read error. The chain joins TRBV19 to TRBJ1-5; D unresolved. The CDR3 is made up of 15 amino acids. Germline-derived CDR1 and CDR2 are LNHDA and SQIVND (reference sequence). The CDR3, as DNA: TGTGCCAGTAGTTGGAGCCGCTATAGCAAACAGCCCCAGCATTTT. This encodes CASSWSRYSKQPQHF. Drawing the rest from reference TRBV19 and TRBJ1-5, the complete variable domain is DGGITQSPKYLFRKEGQNVTLSCEQNLNHDAMYWYRQDPGQGLRLIYYSQIVNDFQKGDIAEGYSVSREKKESFPLTVTSAQKNPTAFYLCASSWSRYSKQPQHFGDGTRLSIL.

Points on this clonotype: A junction boundary mismatches the germline segment, possibly from a read error. The chain has TRBV13 and TRBJ1-5, with 7 bases fitting TRBD1. This CDR3 comprises 15 residues. CDR1 is PRHDT and CDR2 is FYEKMQ in the germline V gene (reference sequence). The CDR3 nucleotides read TGTGCCAGCAGCCGGGGGACAGATAGCAATCAGCCCCACCATTTT. It encodes CASSRGTDSNQPHHF.

The chain combines TRBV29-1 with TRBJ2-5; D not certain. The CDR3 totals 11 residues. Germline CDR1 and CDR2: SQVTM and ANQGSEA. CDR3 in DNA: TGCGGGGATAATGCATGGGGGACCCAGTACTTC. Translating it yields CGDNAWGTQYF.

V and J are TRBV29-1 and TRBJ2-5, with TRBD2 identical over 12 bases. Germline V CDR1 and CDR2: SQVTM, ANQGSEA. The CDR3 totals 15 residues. J lost 7 bases, V lost 5 bases, and 11 bases had no gene match. CDR3 loop: CSVRTSGTWAGTQYF. The CDR3, as DNA: TGCAGCGTTAGGACTAGCGGGACTTGGGCAGGGACCCAGTACTTC.

As to this clonotype: Relative to the germline gene, one junction end is altered; a read error may explain this. V usage is TRBV6-2 or TRBV6-3 and J usage is TRBJ1-5; unclear D gene. The CDR3 length is 14 residues. Germline V gene lookup returns CDR1 MNHEY and CDR2 SVGEGT. CDR3 region: CDSSYMTSNQPQDF. The CDR3 coding sequence is TGTGACAGCAGTTACATGACCTCCAATCAGCCTCAGGATTTT.

Comments on this clonotype: Relative to the germline gene, one junction end is altered; a read error may explain this. J is TRBJ2-2 and V is TRBV29-1; D might be TRBD2 (6 bases). Per the germline V gene, CDR1 is SQVTM and CDR2 is ANQGSEA. The CDR3 runs to 12 residues. CDR3 sequence: CSVRSNTGGLFF. CDR3 sequence (DNA): TGCAGCGTTAGAAGCAACACCGGGGGGCTGTTTTTT.

CDR3 loop: CASSRTRIVPGRASGANVLTF. The DNA of the CDR3 is TGTGCCAGCAGCCGGACCCGAATAGTCCCTGGTCGGGCCTCTGGGGCCAACGTCCTGACTTTC. The rearrangement joins TRBV12-3 or TRBV12-4 to TRBJ2-6; D is unclear. V lost 6 bases, J lost 0 bases, and 27 bases lay in between. The CDR3 runs to 21 residues.

The chain joins TRBV9 to TRBJ2-7; 7 positions agree with TRBD1. Germline V lookup: CDR1 SGDLS, CDR2 YYNGEE. This CDR3 spans 12 amino acids. The junction had 5 bases not matched to a gene; V was cut back by 8 bases and J by 3 bases. The CDR3 reads CARADRYYEQYF. The DNA of the CDR3 is TGTGCCAGAGCGGACAGGTACTACGAGCAGTACTTC.

Comments on this clonotype: A junction end diverges from the germline sequence, so it may reflect a read error. The chain couples TRBV4-1 to TRBJ1-1; D is possibly TRBD1 (6 bases). The length of the CDR3 is 16 residues. Germline V gene sequence: CDR1 MGHRA, CDR2 YSYEKL. The CDR3 DNA follows: TGCGTCAGCAGCCAAGAGCGAGCAGGGGTGAACACTGAAGCTTTCTTT. It is translated as CVSSQERAGVNTEAFF.

V is TRBV6-1 and J is TRBJ2-7; perhaps TRBD1 as D (6 bases). The CDR3 extends over 14 amino acids. V was cut by 5 bases and J by 6 bases, with 17 bases left in between. Germline values: CDR1 MNHNS, CDR2 SASEGT. In DNA form, the CDR3 reads TGTGCCAGCAGTACCGAGACAGGTCGATCCGAGCAGTACTTC. This translates into CASSTETGRSEQYF.

The chain uses TRBV2 and TRBJ2-1; D is possibly TRBD1 (6 bases). The V end lost 5 bases, the J end lost 9 bases, and 23 bases lay between the germline ends. Germline CDR1 SNHLY, CDR2 FYNNEI. The CDR3 runs to 16 residues. The CDR3: CASSPLRQETKGEQFF. CDR3 DNA sequence: TGTGCCAGCAGTCCTCTTCGACAGGAAACTAAGGGTGAGCAGTTCTTC.

In regard to this clonotype: A junction boundary mismatches the germline segment, possibly from a read error. The chain recombines TRBV12-3 or TRBV12-4 with TRBJ2-7; TRBD2 matches 7 bases. This CDR3 has 14 residues. The CDR3 here is CDSSLQGGSYEQYF. CDR3 sequence (DNA): TGTGACAGCAGTTTGCAGGGAGGGTCCTACGAGCAGTATTTC.

To note about this clonotype: Possible read error: a much larger clone is one base away. CDR3 sequence (DNA): TGTGCCAGCAGCTTAGGAGCCGGGAGAGATTCGCAGTATTTT. It specifies CASSLGAGRDSQYF. This chain links TRBV7-3 with TRBJ2-3; tentative D call: TRBD2 (6 bases). This CDR3 has 14 residues. The germline CDR1 and CDR2 sequences are SGHTA and FQGTGA.

With regard to this clonotype: Lacking the conserved final phenylalanine or tryptophan, this CDR3 likely reflects a read error. The DNA is omitted, as the CDR3 cannot be located on it reliably, and the CDR3 follows TCRdb's listing. The chain carries TRBV6-1 and TRBJ1-2. The CDR3 has 13 residues if both end residues are counted. CDR1 MNHNS and CDR2 SASEGT come from the germline V gene. The CDR3 protein is CASSTGLSYGYTS.

This clonotype counts as medium-sized (0.01 to 0.1%). The genes are TRBV6-4 and TRBJ2-2, with D perhaps TRBD1 (5 bases). V lost 4 bases to trimming and J lost 8 bases, with 11 bases between them. Germline loops: CDR1 MRHNA, CDR2 SNTAGT. CDR3 length: 13 residues. CDR3 loop: CASSAEGAGELFF. DNA of the CDR3: TGTGCCAGCAGTGCGGAAGGGGCAGGGGAGCTGTTTTTT.

This clonotype was found many times. V usage is TRBV28 and J usage is TRBJ1-1; D possibly corresponds to TRBD1 (5 bases). The CDR3 has 14 amino acids. V shed 1 base and J shed 2 bases, with 8 bases lying between them. Germline CDR1 MDHEN, CDR2 SYDVKM. The CDR3: CASSLFGGNTEAFF. The CDR3 region has the DNA TGTGCCAGCAGTTTATTCGGGGGTAACACTGAAGCTTTCTTT.

As regards this clonotype: One junction end disagrees with the germline gene, perhaps due to a read error. This rearrangement joins TRBV14 to TRBJ2-1, with TRBD2 matching over 9 bases. The CDR3 covers 18 residues. Germline values: CDR1 SGHDN, CDR2 FVKESK. The CDR3 region has the DNA TGTACCAGCAGCCAAGACGGGACTAGCAGGAACCCCCACAATGAGCAGTTCTTC. This encodes CTSSQDGTSRNPHNEQFF.

As for this clonotype: Mismatch with germline at one junction end may stem from a read error. Here the CDR3 reads CATSLEPSGSWVEQEF. The CDR3 DNA reads as TGTGCCACCAGCCTAGAACCTAGCGGGAGCTGGGTCGAGCAAGAATTC. V gene TRBV11-2 combines with J gene TRBJ2-7; TRBD2 matches at 10 bases. The CDR3 is made up of 16 amino acids. CDR1 and CDR2 (germline): SGHAT, FQNNGV.

About this clonotype: One end of the junction varies from germline; a read error may be responsible. The chain couples TRBV7-9 to TRBJ2-2, with TRBD2 as a possible D gene (5 bases). Germline V gene lookup returns CDR1 SEHNR and CDR2 FQNEAQ (reference sequence). The CDR3 totals 16 residues. The chain's CDR3 is CASSLVVPGWTGEPFF. In DNA form, the CDR3 reads TGTGCCAGCAGCTTAGTTGTTCCGGGTTGGACCGGGGAGCCGTTTTTT.

With respect to this clonotype: This sequence may be a read error, since a much larger clone differs from it by one base. V usage is TRBV28 and J usage is TRBJ1-5; no clear D. Germline CDR1 and CDR2: MDHEN and SYDVKM. The CDR3 totals 12 residues. The CDR3 region has the DNA TGTGTCAGCAATCAAGGGAATCAGCCCCAGCATTTT. It is translated as CVSNQGNQPQHF.

This clonotype showed up just once. Germline and junction disagree at one end, which may indicate a read error. The J gene is TRBJ2-1, the V gene TRBV7-2, with TRBD2 identical over 14 bases. The CDR3 length is 15 residues. The germline CDR1 and CDR2 sequences are SGHTA and FQGNSA. In DNA, the CDR3 is TGTGTCAGCTTTGGACTAGCGGGAGGCCATCGGGAGCAGTTCTTC. Amino acid sequence: CVSFGLAGGHREQFF.